Following are 30 T cell receptor beta chains from one sample sequenced in a study of blood T cell repertoires in COVID-19. Generated by immunoSEQ multiplex PCR, the TCRdb table keeps only in-frame clones and is missing some. The repertoire holds around 250,000 clones, around 85% seen once, with 6.2% in the top ten. Sequencing input: peripheral blood. These receptors were collected from a man aged 55 to 69 with acute or convalescent COVID-19.

The chain employs TRBV5-4 and TRBJ2-1; a possible D gene is TRBD2 (6 bases). CDR1 and CDR2 from the germline V gene are SGHNT and YYREEE (reference sequence). The CDR3 sequence is 15 residues long. V lost 0 bases and J lost 4, with 11 bases in between. CDR3 bases: TGTGCCAGCAGCTTGGAGGCCAGCGGGTACAATGAGCAGTTCTTC. Translating gives CASSLEASGYNEQFF.

As concerns this clone: The same CDR3 is also encoded by other DNA sequences in this sample. V and J are TRBV6-5 and TRBJ2-7; 9 positions match TRBD1. Germline V gives CDR1 MNHEY, CDR2 SVGAGI. The CDR3 runs to 14 residues. V shed 5 bases, J shed 6 bases, and the junction held 8 bases outside the gene matches. CDR3 loop: CASSRPGQGTEQYF. In nucleotides, the CDR3 is TGTGCCAGCAGTCGACCGGGACAGGGTACCGAGCAGTACTTC.

The chain couples TRBV9 to TRBJ1-2; 9 bases line up with TRBD1. The CDR3 loop spans 15 amino acids. Losses at the gene ends were 2 bases for V and 7 bases for J; bases not matched to a gene: 9. The germline V gene has CDR1 SGDLS and CDR2 YYNGEE. The CDR3 bases are TGTGCCAGCAGCGTCGCATTCGGGACAGGGTTTGGCTACACCTTC. Its translation is CASSVAFGTGFGYTF.

This clone has only one observation. The genes are TRBV7-2 and TRBJ2-7; 9 nucleotides agree with TRBD1. The CDR3 spans 14 residues. The germline gives CDR1 SGHTA, CDR2 FQGNSA. Trimming took 6 bases from V and 7 from J; bases not matched to a gene: 10. CDR3 coding DNA: TGTGCCAGCAGGGAAGACAGGGGGGTCGGTGAGCAGTACTTC. Residues: CASREDRGVGEQYF. Looking up the rest from reference TRBV7-2 and TRBJ2-7 gives the full variable domain: GAGVSQSPSNKVTEKGKDVELRCDPISGHTALYWYRQSLGQGLEFLIYFQGNSAPDKSGLPSDRFSAERTGGSVSTLTIQRTQQEDSAVYLCASREDRGVGEQYFGPGTRLTVT.

The chain couples TRBV6-5 to TRBJ2-5, with 10 bases matching TRBD1. The V gene's germline CDR1 is MNHEY and CDR2 SVGAGI. This CDR3 region has 14 residues. Trimming cost V 6 bases and J 9 bases; bases outside gene matches: 10. The CDR3 reads CASSGTGAKGAQYF. In nucleotides, the CDR3 is TGTGCCAGCAGCGGGACAGGGGCCAAGGGGGCCCAGTACTTC.

CDR3 bases: TGTGCCAGTAGTATGGCTAGCGAGATCTCCTACGAGCAGTACTTC. It yields the protein CASSMASEISYEQYF. J is TRBJ2-7 and V is TRBV19, with D perhaps matching TRBD2 (6 bases). The CDR3 loop spans 15 amino acids. Germline CDR1 and CDR2: LNHDA and SQIVND (reference sequence). Trimming removed 3 bases from V and 0 bases from J, with 12 bases in between.

This clone was seen only once. The rearrangement joins TRBV30 to TRBJ2-5; 12 bases are shared with TRBD2. With V trimmed by 1 base and J by 5 bases, 14 bases remained unmatched. There are 18 residues in the CDR3. Germline V gives CDR1 GTSNPN, CDR2 SVGIG (reference sequence). CDR3 amino acids: CAWSASARLAGAGETQYF. The CDR3 DNA is TGTGCCTGGAGTGCCTCTGCGAGACTAGCGGGAGCGGGGGAGACCCAGTACTTC.

The V call is TRBV12-3 or TRBV12-4, the J call TRBJ1-5; weak D call: TRBD1 (5 bases). The length of the CDR3 is 13 residues. Trimming stripped 2 bases from V and 9 bases from J, with 11 bases between. CDR3 sequence (DNA): TGTGCCAGCAGTTTACAGGGAGGGCTGCCCCAGCATTTT. It translates to CASSLQGGLPQHF.

This clone was detected once. A much larger clone lies one base from this, so it may be a read error. The same CDR3 also results from other DNA sequences found in this sample. The V call is TRBV9, the J call TRBJ1-5, with 9 bases matching TRBD1. Germline CDR1 and CDR2: SGDLS and YYNGEE. This CDR3 contains 15 residues. V lost 4 bases to trimming and J lost 7 bases; unmatched junction nucleotides: 9. This CDR3 is CASSPDGGTGQPQHF. The CDR3 bases are TGTGCCAGCAGCCCAGATGGAGGGACAGGGCAGCCCCAGCATTTT.

This sequence joins TRBV6-5 and TRBJ1-1; D is undetermined. V was trimmed by 6 bases and J by 0 bases, leaving 11 bases between them. The CDR3 has 14 residues. Germline V gene sequence: CDR1 MNHEY, CDR2 SVGAGI. CDR3: CASSRVPLNTEAFF. In DNA, the CDR3 is TGTGCCAGCAGCCGGGTCCCACTGAACACTGAAGCTTTCTTT.

The rearrangement links TRBV12-5 to TRBJ2-5, with 7 bases lining up with TRBD2. The trim removed 7 bases at V and 5 bases at J, leaving 4 bases unmatched. CDR3 size: 12 residues. Germline-derived CDR1 and CDR2 are LGHNT and FRNRAP. CDR3: CASAGREETQYF. CDR3 nucleotide sequence: TGTGCTAGTGCTGGGCGGGAGGAGACCCAGTACTTC.

The chain employs TRBV11-2 and TRBJ1-2, with a possible D match to TRBD1 (5 bases). Trimming left V 10 bases short and J 1 base short, with 16 bases between. CDR3 length: 14 amino acids. Germline CDR1 SGHAT, CDR2 FQNNGV. The CDR3 DNA is TGTGCCACTCAGCTTATGCAGGGTAACTATGGCTACACCTTC. It codes for CATQLMQGNYGYTF.

V usage is TRBV28 and J usage is TRBJ1-2; tentative D call: TRBD1 (6 bases). The CDR3 spans 13 residues. V lost 3 bases and J 6 bases, leaving 11 bases between the germline ends. Germline CDR1 and CDR2: MDHEN and SYDVKM. CDR3 residues: CASSLQGRDGYTF. The CDR3, as DNA: TGTGCCAGCAGTTTGCAGGGGCGGGATGGCTACACCTTC.

As for this clone: The junction and the germline gene differ at one end; a read error may be behind it. The rearrangement joins TRBV28 to TRBJ2-7; D is possibly TRBD1 (5 bases). Germline assignment: CDR1 MDHEN and CDR2 SYDVKM. The CDR3 loop spans 10 amino acids. The CDR3: CASKGSAYDF. The CDR3 nucleotides are TGTGCCAGCAAGGGGTCTGCCTACGACTTC.

Here the CDR3 DNA reads TGTGCCAGCAGTTACTCGAGAGGGCCTGGCTACACCTTC. This encodes CASSYSRGPGYTF. The chain joins TRBV6-5 to TRBJ1-2; D ambiguous. Germline CDR1 MNHEY, CDR2 SVGAGI. The CDR3 length is 13 residues. The V end lost 0 bases, the J end lost 7 bases, and 9 bases lay between the germline ends.

This clone was found once. The genes are TRBV28 and TRBJ1-2; the match to TRBD1 covers 7 bases. Germline V CDR1 and CDR2: MDHEN, SYDVKM. V was clipped by 3 bases and J by 5 bases; unmatched bases: 12. This CDR3 has 16 amino acids. CDR3: CASSFIDVKQGYGYTF. The CDR3 DNA is TGTGCCAGCAGTTTTATTGACGTCAAACAGGGGTATGGCTACACCTTC.

J is TRBJ2-5 and V is TRBV11-2; 7 bases match TRBD2. The CDR3 runs to 15 residues. Losses at the gene ends were 6 bases for V and 2 bases for J; bases not matched to a gene: 9. Germline V gene sequence: CDR1 SGHAT, CDR2 FQNNGV. In DNA form, the CDR3 reads TGTGCCAGCAGACCCATGACTAGCCGTCAAGAGACCCAGTACTTC. Amino acid sequence: CASRPMTSRQETQYF.

This clone was seen a handful of times. The CDR3 region is CASSQVTGVDEQYF. In DNA form, the CDR3 reads TGCGCCAGCAGCCAAGTGACAGGGGTGGACGAGCAGTACTTC. The J gene is TRBJ2-7, the V gene TRBV4-1; 8 nucleotides match TRBD1. With 1 base clipped from V and 5 bases from J, the junction kept 4 bases outside the gene matches. The germline CDR1 and CDR2 sequences are MGHRA and YSYEKL. The length of the CDR3 is 14 residues.

Here the CDR3 reads CATLTSGSYNEQFF. CDR3 nucleotide sequence: TGTGCCACCTTGACTAGCGGATCCTACAATGAGCAGTTCTTC. The chain employs TRBV19 and TRBJ2-1; 9 nucleotides agree with TRBD2. V shed 10 bases, J shed 1 base, and the junction held 5 bases outside the gene matches. Germline lookup yields CDR1 LNHDA and CDR2 SQIVND (reference sequence). The CDR3 has 14 residues.

Written as DNA, the CDR3 is TGTGCCAGCAGTAACAGCGGCTCCTACGAGCAGTACTTC. Protein product: CASSNSGSYEQYF. The V gene is TRBV12-3 or TRBV12-4, the J gene TRBJ2-7, with TRBD2 as a possible D gene (5 bases). This CDR3 spans 13 amino acids. Trimming pared 5 bases from V and 0 bases from J, leaving 8 bases between.

This rearrangement joins TRBV7-8 to TRBJ1-1; tentatively, D is TRBD1 (6 bases). The V gene's germline CDR1 is SGHVS and CDR2 FQNEAQ. The V gene lost 3 bases and the J gene lost 5 bases, with 13 bases spanning the gap. CDR3 length: 14 amino acids. The CDR3 protein is CASSLGADRTEAFF. In DNA form, the CDR3 reads TGTGCCAGCAGCTTGGGGGCGGATCGGACTGAAGCTTTCTTT.

The chain uses TRBV6-2 or TRBV6-3 and TRBJ2-1, with 7 bases matching TRBD1. CDR1 MNHEY and CDR2 SVGEGT come from the germline V gene. V lost 2 bases, J lost 6 bases, and 10 bases stayed unmatched. This CDR3 is built from 16 residues. The CDR3 loop reads CASSYPTGLDGNEQFF. In DNA, the CDR3 is TGTGCCAGCAGTTACCCGACAGGGTTGGATGGCAATGAGCAGTTCTTC.

The V call is TRBV29-1, the J call TRBJ1-6, with no clear D. The CDR3 covers 13 residues. V lost 3 bases and J lost 10, with 13 bases in between. CDR1 and CDR2 (germline): SQVTM, ANQGSEA. The CDR3 region has the DNA TGCAGCGTTGACAAGCCCCCGGAGTCACCCCTCCACTTT. Its translation is CSVDKPPESPLHF.

The V call is TRBV30, the J call TRBJ1-1; tentatively, D is TRBD1 (6 bases). Trimming left V 3 bases short and J 5 bases short, with 13 bases between. Germline values: CDR1 GTSNPN, CDR2 SVGIG (reference sequence). The CDR3 is 13 residues long. The CDR3 nucleotides are TGTGCCTGGAGCCAGAGAAGGGGGACTGAAGCTTTCTTT. This codes for CAWSQRRGTEAFF. The full variable domain, with the rest looked up from reference TRBV30 and TRBJ1-1, is SQTIHQWPATLVQPVGSPLSLECTVEGTSNPNLYWYRQAAGRGLQLLFYSVGIGQISSEVPQNLSASRPQDRQFILSSKKLLLSDSGFYLCAWSQRRGTEAFFGQGTRLTVV.

The V gene is TRBV15, the J gene TRBJ1-6; D might be TRBD1 (6 bases). The V end was cut by 1 base, the J end by 0 bases, with 10 bases between. The CDR3 sequence is 17 residues long. CDR1 and CDR2 (germline): LNHNV, YYDKDF (reference sequence). The CDR3 protein is CATSRGRGASYNSPLHF. The CDR3 DNA reads as TGTGCCACCAGCAGAGGACGGGGGGCCTCCTATAATTCACCCCTCCACTTT.

The chain combines TRBV9 with TRBJ2-7, with TRBD1 matching over 10 bases. This CDR3 contains 14 residues. Trimming took 3 bases from V and 4 from J; bases not matched to a gene: 4. CDR1 and CDR2 (germline): SGDLS, YYNGEE. CDR3 bases: TGTGCCAGCAGCGGGGGGGACAGGGGTTACGAGCAGTACTTC. As protein: CASSGGDRGYEQYF.

V is TRBV18 and J is TRBJ1-3; D is perhaps TRBD1 (6 bases). Germline V CDR1 and CDR2: KGHSH, LQKENI. Trimming took off 4 bases at V and 2 bases at J, with 6 bases between the two ends. CDR3 length: 13 residues. CDR3 loop: CASSQGAGNTIYF. The CDR3 region has the DNA TGTGCCAGCTCACAGGGGGCTGGAAACACCATATATTTT.

This clone was seen only a few times. Additional DNA sequences in this sample encode the identical CDR3. This chain joins TRBV2 and TRBJ2-3; the match to TRBD1 covers 10 bases. From germline, CDR1 is SNHLY and CDR2 FYNNEI. The CDR3 length is 14 residues. Trimming at V came to 5 bases and at J to 4 bases, leaving 3 bases not matched to a gene. The CDR3 is CASSRDRGADTQYF. The CDR3 coding sequence is TGTGCCAGCAGTCGGGACAGGGGTGCAGATACGCAGTATTTT.

V gene TRBV6-5 combines with J gene TRBJ1-6; no clear D. The CDR3 loop spans 13 amino acids. The germline CDR1 and CDR2 sequences are MNHEY and SVGAGI. With 5 bases removed from V and 8 bases from J, the gap between germline ends came to 10 bases. CDR3 nucleotides: TGTGCCAGCAGTAAGCCACCGTATTCACCCCTCCACTTT. It translates to CASSKPPYSPLHF.

V is TRBV6-5 and J is TRBJ2-4; no clear D gene. V was shortened by 6 bases and J by 1 base, with 10 bases between the two germline ends. CDR1 is MNHEY, CDR2 SVGAGI, per germline. The CDR3 covers 14 residues. This chain's CDR3 is CASRTDRAKNIQYF. As DNA, the CDR3 is TGTGCCAGCAGAACAGACCGCGCCAAAAACATTCAGTACTTC.